Listed below are T cell receptor beta chains from one sample, sequenced in a study of blood T cell repertoires in COVID-19. Sequenced by immunoSEQ multiplex PCR; TCRdb stores in-frame clones only, minus some. This table has 230,000 or so clones, around 88% appearing once. Sequences were obtained from PBMCs or T cells enriched from blood (not recorded which). Receptor source: a woman aged 40 to 50 with acute COVID-19. Each CDR3 is given with its conserved first and last residue. D genes are given only for firm matches. Part of the rows lack a size; the others show once, few, many or a class for expanded clones.

CDR3 length	V gene	D gene	J gene	clone size	CDR3 protein	CDR3 DNA
15	TRBV2	-	TRBJ1-1	once	CASSGGRGGGTEAFF	TGTGCCAGCAGTGGTGGTAGGGGCGGGGGCACTGAAGCTTTCTTT
15	TRBV5-4	TRBD1	TRBJ1-2	-	CASSFRDREGYGYTF	TGTGCCAGCAGCTTCCGGGACAGGGAGGGCTATGGCTACACCTTC
16	TRBV9	TRBD1	TRBJ2-3	-	CASSPDRGRDTDTQYF	TGTGCCAGCAGCCCCGACAGGGGAAGAGACACAGATACGCAGTATTTT
16	TRBV7-2	-	TRBJ2-2	-	CASLPLGGWNTGELFF	TGTGCCAGCCTACCTTTAGGGGGTTGGAACACCGGGGAGCTGTTTTTT
16	TRBV7-2	-	TRBJ2-3	-	CASSLWRTGDTDTQYF	TGTGCCAGCAGCTTATGGAGAACCGGGGACACAGATACGCAGTATTTT
13	TRBV3-1/TRBV3-2	-	TRBJ1-2	-	CASSLESSYGYTF	TGTGCCAGCAGCCTGGAGTCCAGCTATGGCTACACCTTC
15	TRBV10-3	TRBD1	TRBJ1-5	-	CAISESMDRNQPQHF	TGTGCCATCAGTGAGTCAATGGACAGGAATCAGCCCCAGCATTTT
17	TRBV4-3	-	TRBJ1-4	few	CASSQDWSPEKNEKLFF	TGCGCCAGCAGCCAAGATTGGAGCCCGGAGAAGAATGAAAAACTGTTTTTT
12	TRBV29-1	-	TRBJ1-2	-	CSVEAKGDGYTF	TGCAGCGTTGAAGCTAAGGGGGATGGCTACACCTTC
16	TRBV5-1	-	TRBJ2-5	-	CASSLEGRARQETQYF	TGCGCCAGCAGCTTGGAAGGGCGGGCACGGCAAGAGACCCAGTACTTC
16	TRBV19	TRBD1	TRBJ1-1	-	CASRTVRQGMNTEAFF	TGTGCCAGTAGAACCGTTCGACAGGGGATGAACACTGAAGCTTTCTTT
15	TRBV7-8	TRBD1	TRBJ2-3	-	CASSLPTGSSDTQYF	TGTGCCAGCAGCTTACCGACAGGGAGTTCAGATACGCAGTATTTT
14	TRBV19	TRBD1	TRBJ2-7	-	CASRLRTGLNEQYF	TGTGCCAGTAGACTCCGGACAGGGCTCAACGAGCAGTACTTC
17	TRBV3-1/TRBV3-2	-	TRBJ1-3	-	CASSQSRGRFSGNTIYF	TGTGCCAGCAGCCAATCCCGGGGAAGGTTTTCTGGAAACACCATATATTTT
14	TRBV3-1/TRBV3-2	-	TRBJ1-1	-	CASSQRHTNTEAFF	TGTGCCAGCAGCCAAAGACACACGAACACTGAAGCTTTCTTT
12	TRBV5-6	-	TRBJ1-2	-	CASSEGNYGYTF	TGTGCCAGCAGTGAGGGAAACTATGGCTACACCTTC
15	TRBV15	TRBD1	TRBJ2-7	-	CATSRFSTGNYEQYF	TGTGCCACCAGCAGGTTTTCGACAGGGAACTACGAGCAGTACTTC
15	TRBV4-3	-	TRBJ1-2	-	CASSHDRGTTGGYTF	TGCGCCAGCAGCCACGATCGGGGGACTACCGGCGGCTACACCTTC
16	TRBV13	-	TRBJ2-1	-	CASSSSTRRSYNEQFF	TGTGCCAGCAGCTCCTCGACTAGACGGTCCTACAATGAGCAGTTCTTC
14	TRBV7-2	TRBD1	TRBJ2-5	-	CASSGRQGAETQYF	TGTGCCAGCAGCGGACGACAGGGGGCGGAGACCCAGTACTTC
14	TRBV27	-	TRBJ1-2	many	CASSSRGYNYGYTF	TGTGCCAGCAGTTCCAGGGGTTACAACTATGGCTACACCTTC
14	TRBV29-1	TRBD1	TRBJ1-3	once	CSVQGGLSGNTIYF	TGCAGCGTCCAGGGGGGCCTCTCTGGAAACACCATATATTTT